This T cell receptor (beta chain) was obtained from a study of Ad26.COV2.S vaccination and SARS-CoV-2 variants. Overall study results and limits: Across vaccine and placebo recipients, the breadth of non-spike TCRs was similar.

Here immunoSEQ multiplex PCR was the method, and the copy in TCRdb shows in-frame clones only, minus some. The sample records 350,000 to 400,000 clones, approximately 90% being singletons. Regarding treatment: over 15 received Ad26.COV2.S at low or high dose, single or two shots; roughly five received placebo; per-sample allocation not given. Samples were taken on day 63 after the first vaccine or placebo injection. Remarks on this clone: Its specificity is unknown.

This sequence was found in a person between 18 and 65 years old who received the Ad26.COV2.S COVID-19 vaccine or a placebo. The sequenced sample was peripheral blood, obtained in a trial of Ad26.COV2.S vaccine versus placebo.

DNA of the CDR3: TGCGCCAGCAGTGACGGACTAGCGGGGGCCCGGGCGACGCAGTATTTT. It encodes CASSDGLAGARATQYF. The chain combines TRBV5-1 with TRBJ2-3, with TRBD2 matching over 13 bases. With V trimmed by 5 bases and J by 9 bases, 12 bases remained unmatched. Germline assignment: CDR1 SGHRS and CDR2 YFSETQ. This CDR3 has 16 residues. The full variable domain, in which reference TRBV5-1 and TRBJ2-3 provide the parts outside the CDR3, is KAGVTQTPRYLIKTRGQQVTLSCSPISGHRSVSWYQQTPGQGLQFLFEYFSETQRNKGNFPGRFSGRQFSNSRSEMNVSTLELGDSALYLCASSDGLAGARATQYFGPGTRLTVL.